Listed here are 12 T cell receptor beta chains from one sample, sequenced in a study. Cells sorted as Tregs were CD4+, CD25+ and CD127-/low. TCRdb re-derived calls from the 5' RACE reads in MiXCR, one entry per CDR3 protein. The data show tens of thousands of distinct CDR3 sequences, 22% seen once. The material sequenced was Tregs sorted from a lymph node. These TCRs come from a female donor with breast cancer.

This clonotype appeared many times. V and J are TRBV7-9 and TRBJ2-5, with TRBD2 matching 15 bases. Germline CDR1 reads SEHNR; CDR2 reads FQNEAQ (reference sequence). V shed 5 bases and J 5 bases; nucleotides not matched to a gene: 12. The CDR3 contains 18 residues. Here the CDR3 DNA reads TGTGCCAGCAGCGAACCGGGACTAGCGGGAGGAGGCCGGGAGACCCAGTACTTC. Encoded protein: CASSEPGLAGGGRETQYF.

This clonotype has ten or more counts. The chain has TRBV7-8 and TRBJ2-7, with unresolved D. From germline, CDR1 is SGHVS and CDR2 FQNEAQ. CDR3 size: 13 residues. Trimming cost V 1 base and J 5 bases, with 9 bases left between them. CDR3 sequence: CASSLVSVHEQYF. DNA of the CDR3: TGTGCCAGCAGCTTAGTAAGCGTGCACGAGCAGTACTTC.

This clonotype has ten or more counts. The CDR3 DNA is TGTGCCAGCAGCTTCGGGGGGTCGGAGACCCAGTACTTC. This gives the protein CASSFGGSETQYF. The chain is built from TRBV7-3 and TRBJ2-5, with 7 bases identical to TRBD2. The germline gives CDR1 SGHTA, CDR2 FQGTGA. This CDR3 region has 13 residues. V dropped 3 bases and J dropped 5; count of bases not matched to a gene: 3.

The table lists this clonotype with many counts. The V gene is TRBV29-1, the J gene TRBJ2-3, with D hard to call. Trimming took 1 base from V and 0 from J, leaving 8 bases between them. Germline-derived CDR1 and CDR2 are SQVTM and ANQGSEA. CDR3 length: 14 residues. CDR3 in DNA: TGCAGCGTTGAAGTTCGGGCTAGCACAGATACGCAGTATTTT. As protein: CSVEVRASTDTQYF.

A few counts support this clonotype. This CDR3 reads CSVDGTGGGAYGYTF. The CDR3 DNA sequence: TGCAGCGTTGACGGGACAGGAGGGGGCGCCTATGGCTACACCTTC. The chain combines TRBV29-1 with TRBJ1-2; TRBD1 agrees at 8 bases. Germline CDR1 is SQVTM and CDR2 is ANQGSEA. This CDR3 has 15 residues. V was clipped by 3 bases and J by 4 bases; unmatched bases: 10.

For this clonotype: The junction departs from germline at one end; a sequencing error may be responsible. The chain combines TRBV7-9 with TRBJ2-5; TRBD2 aligns across 10 bases. Germline V gives CDR1 SEHNR, CDR2 FQNEAQ (reference sequence). The CDR3 sequence is 16 residues long. CDR3 DNA: TGTGCCAGCAGCGCCCAGCGGGAGGGAGCACAAGAGACCCAGTATTTC. Residues: CASSAQREGAQETQYF.

Of note for this clonotype: Germline and junction disagree at one end, which may indicate a read error. The rearrangement uses TRBV12-3 or TRBV12-4 and TRBJ2-1; D may correspond to TRBD1 or TRBD2 (5 bases each). CDR3 length: 14 amino acids. The CDR3 loop reads CTSSSRDGYNEQFF. Here the CDR3 DNA reads TGTACCAGCAGTTCCCGGGACGGATACAATGAGCAGTTCTTC.

This clonotype was counted at least ten times. J is TRBJ2-3 and V is TRBV5-6; unclear D gene. V was shortened by 1 base and J by 3 bases, with 18 bases between the two germline ends. Germline V gene data show CDR1 as SGHDT and CDR2 as YYEEEE. The length of the CDR3 is 17 residues. This CDR3 is CASSLSGPRDRTDTQYF. The CDR3 DNA reads as TGTGCCAGCAGCTTGAGTGGGCCTCGTGATCGTACAGATACGCAGTATTTT.

The J gene is TRBJ2-2, the V gene TRBV4-1; D gene ambiguous. The CDR3 sequence is 15 residues long. Germline assignment: CDR1 MGHRA and CDR2 YSYEKL. With 5 bases removed from V and 4 bases from J, the gap between germline ends came to 14 bases. Written as DNA, the CDR3 is TGCGCCAGCAGCACCGGCCAGATAATCACCGGGGAGCTGTTTTTT. Protein product: CASSTGQIITGELFF.

The gene calls are TRBV6-2 or TRBV6-3 and TRBJ2-1; D is unresolved. The CDR3 covers 12 residues. V lost 8 bases, J lost 8 bases, and 13 bases lay in between. Per the germline V gene, CDR1 is MNHEY and CDR2 is SVGEGT. The CDR3 reads CASGSSYDEQFF. CDR3 coding DNA: TGTGCCAGCGGTAGCAGTTACGATGAGCAGTTCTTC.

The V and J genes are TRBV28 and TRBJ2-2; D gene uncertain. The CDR3 spans 14 residues. V dropped 5 bases and J dropped 5 bases, with 12 bases sitting between them. The germline CDR1 and CDR2 sequences are MDHEN and SYDVKM. The CDR3 loop is CASSPPIRTGELFF. The CDR3 DNA reads as TGTGCCAGCAGTCCCCCGATACGTACCGGGGAGCTGTTTTTT. Full variable domain (remainder filled in from reference TRBV28 and TRBJ2-2): DVKVTQSSRYLVKRTGEKVFLECVQDMDHENMFWYRQDPGLGLRLIYFSYDVKMKEKGDIPEGYSVSREKKERFSLILESASTNQTSMYLCASSPPIRTGELFFGEGSRLTVL.

This clonotype came up many times. V gene TRBV7-9 combines with J gene TRBJ1-1; D remains unclear. CDR3 length: 13 amino acids. Trimming left V 1 base short and J 3 bases short, with 6 bases between. The germline gives CDR1 SEHNR, CDR2 FQNEAQ (reference sequence). The CDR3 sequence is CASSLEPYTEAFF. Written as DNA, the CDR3 is TGTGCCAGCAGCTTAGAGCCATACACTGAAGCTTTCTTT.